Below, 31 T cell receptor beta chains from the same sample are listed, as sequenced in a study of blood T cells in healthy people across ages. Primed by a sample-barcoded 5' primer and a J-beta primer mix, a second PCR proceeded for roughly 6 to 12 cycles. MiXCR, run by TCRdb on the 5' RACE reads, gives a single entry per CDR3 protein. This sample has roughly 680,000 distinct CDR3 sequences, with under 25% found just once. The sample was blood. These receptors came from a man in his 70s in good health.

In this sample, this clonotype turned up a few times. The rearrangement joins TRBV20-1 to TRBJ1-5; TRBD1 aligns across 7 bases. Losses at the gene ends were 5 bases for V and 5 bases for J; bases not matched to a gene: 12. The CDR3 covers 15 residues. Germline lookup yields CDR1 DFQATT and CDR2 SNEGSKA (reference sequence). CDR3 sequence: CSAAQGVVAYQPQHF. In DNA form, the CDR3 reads TGCAGTGCTGCCCAGGGGGTAGTTGCCTATCAGCCCCAGCATTTT.

This chain links TRBV18 with TRBJ2-7, with D tentatively TRBD1 (7 bases). This CDR3 region has 14 residues. Looked up from germline, CDR1 is KGHSH and CDR2 is LQKENI. The ends were cut back, 1 base at V and 5 bases at J, with 12 bases in the middle. The CDR3 region is CASSPLEGANEQYF. Written as DNA, the CDR3 is TGTGCCAGCTCACCACTGGAGGGGGCGAACGAGCAGTACTTC.

The genes are TRBV20-1 and TRBJ2-3; D gene unclear. Trimming stripped 5 bases from V and 2 bases from J, with 14 bases between. This CDR3 contains 14 residues. Germline V gene data show CDR1 as DFQATT and CDR2 as SNEGSKA (reference sequence). CDR3 nucleotide sequence: TGCAGTGCTCTCCACGAGTACTCCACAGATACGCAGTATTTT. This gives the protein CSALHEYSTDTQYF.

The DNA of the CDR3 is TGTGCCAAAAAGACACGAAAAATCAGCTCTGGAAACACCATATATTTT. Translation: CAKKTRKISSGNTIYF. This chain connects TRBV24-1 to TRBJ1-3; D uncertain. The ends were cut back, 11 bases at V and 0 bases at J, with 19 bases in the middle. The germline V gene has CDR1 KGHDR and CDR2 SFDVKD. CDR3 size: 16 residues.

This clonotype was counted a few times. The rearrangement uses TRBV12-3 or TRBV12-4 and TRBJ2-5, with D possibly being TRBD2 (5 bases). V dropped 1 base and J dropped 5 bases, with 14 bases sitting between them. The CDR3 length is 15 residues. The CDR3: CASSLEMTIRETQYF. The CDR3 DNA is TGTGCCAGCAGTTTAGAAATGACTATCCGTGAGACCCAGTACTTC.

In this sample, this clonotype turned up a few times. The chain uses TRBV28 and TRBJ2-7; no definite D call. V was cut by 5 bases and J by 2 bases, with 10 bases left in between. Germline CDR1 MDHEN, CDR2 SYDVKM. The CDR3 loop spans 13 amino acids. As DNA, the CDR3 is TGTGCCAGCAGTCCGACCCCGGCCTACGAGCAGTACTTC. This sequence encodes CASSPTPAYEQYF.

This clonotype was observed at least ten times. The chain employs TRBV12-3 or TRBV12-4 and TRBJ1-1; no reliable D call. Trimming took off 1 base at V and 1 base at J, with 7 bases between the two ends. This CDR3 region has 14 residues. The CDR3 protein is CASSLGQANTEAFF. In DNA form, the CDR3 reads TGTGCCAGCAGTTTAGGCCAGGCGAACACTGAAGCTTTCTTT.

This chain connects TRBV7-9 to TRBJ2-2; a weak D match, TRBD2 (5 bases). The CDR3 contains 16 residues. The germline gives CDR1 SEHNR, CDR2 FQNEAQ (reference sequence). Trimming took 7 bases from V and 0 from J, leaving 15 bases between them. CDR3 loop: CASTQRLTANTGELFF. The CDR3 bases are TGTGCCAGCACCCAAAGACTAACCGCGAACACCGGGGAGCTGTTTTTT.

The chain couples TRBV3-1 to TRBJ1-1; the D is unclear. Trimming pared 0 bases from V and 1 base from J, leaving 6 bases between. This CDR3 is built from 14 residues. Germline CDR1 is LGHDT and CDR2 is YNNKEL (reference sequence). This CDR3 reads CASSQDIQNTEAFF. In DNA form, the CDR3 reads TGTGCCAGCAGCCAAGATATCCAGAACACTGAAGCTTTCTTT.

Only a few counts were recorded for this clonotype. This rearrangement joins TRBV20-1 to TRBJ1-2; D may be TRBD1 (5 bases). The CDR3 length is 13 residues. V was shortened by 3 bases and J by 0 bases, with 8 bases between the two germline ends. Germline V CDR1 and CDR2: DFQATT, SNEGSKA (reference sequence). The CDR3 nucleotides read TGCAGTGCTAGCTTAGGGGCTAACTATGGCTACACCTTC. Translation: CSASLGANYGYTF.

The rearrangement joins TRBV12-3 or TRBV12-4 to TRBJ2-7; a possible D gene is TRBD2 (5 bases). The CDR3 covers 13 residues. Trimming removed 1 base from V and 3 bases from J, with 7 bases in between. The CDR3 region has the DNA TGTGCCAGCAGTTTAGTCGGGATCTACGAGCAGTACTTC. This encodes CASSLVGIYEQYF.

In its sample, this clonotype was seen a few times. The chain links TRBV20-1 to TRBJ1-5; 10 nucleotides align to TRBD1. Germline lookup yields CDR1 DFQATT and CDR2 SNEGSKA (reference sequence). J lost 0 bases, V lost 2 bases, and 7 bases had no gene match. The CDR3 contains 17 residues. The CDR3 DNA reads as TGCAGTGCTAGACCGGGACAGGGGTTGGCTAGCAATCAGCCCCAGCATTTT. As protein: CSARPGQGLASNQPQHF.

This clonotype was counted only a few times. The V gene is TRBV12-3 or TRBV12-4, the J gene TRBJ2-7; the match to TRBD2 covers 10 bases. This CDR3 region has 15 residues. V lost 5 bases, J lost 3 bases, and 7 bases stayed unmatched. The CDR3 sequence: CASSPPLAGVYEQYF. Written as DNA, the CDR3 is TGTGCCAGCAGTCCCCCCCTAGCGGGAGTCTACGAGCAGTACTTC.

The chain joins TRBV29-1 to TRBJ2-3; D perhaps matches TRBD1 (6 bases). V gave up 7 bases and J gave up 2 bases, with 10 bases separating them. CDR1 and CDR2 from the germline V gene are SQVTM and ANQGSEA. The CDR3 extends over 12 amino acids. Here the CDR3 DNA reads TGCAGCGCTGGGGGACACACAGATACGCAGTATTTT. Its translation: CSAGGHTDTQYF.

The rearrangement joins TRBV20-1 to TRBJ2-5, with D hard to call. The germline V and J ends were trimmed by 0 bases and 9 bases, with 17 bases remaining between them. This CDR3 contains 14 residues. Germline CDR1 is DFQATT and CDR2 is SNEGSKA (reference sequence). CDR3 in DNA: TGCAGTGCTAGAGATCAAGTCGGTAAAAGGGCCCAGTACTTC. Its protein product is CSARDQVGKRAQYF.

Details on this clonotype: The junction and the germline gene differ at one end; a read error may be behind it. CDR3 loop: CASSLKGTDQKTQYF. The DNA of the CDR3 is TGTGCCAGCAGCTTAAAAGGGACAGACCAAAAGACCCAGTACTTC. The V and J genes are TRBV7-9 and TRBJ2-5; 7 bases agree with TRBD1. Germline V gene data show CDR1 as SEHNR and CDR2 as FQNEAQ (reference sequence). The CDR3 has 15 residues.

This clonotype was seen more than once but under ten times. CDR3 region: CSARGANYNEQFF. CDR3 sequence (DNA): TGCAGTGCCCGGGGAGCGAATTACAATGAGCAGTTCTTC. This chain connects TRBV20-1 to TRBJ2-1; D perhaps matches TRBD2 (5 bases). The CDR3 runs to 13 residues. Germline V gene lookup returns CDR1 DFQATT and CDR2 SNEGSKA (reference sequence). Trimming cost V 6 bases and J 4 bases, with 13 bases left between them.

The rearrangement uses TRBV20-1 and TRBJ2-5, with 8 bases lining up with TRBD2. TRBJ2-7 explains the end of the DNA better; the J call may be wrong. The CDR3 has 16 amino acids. The germline V gene has CDR1 DFQATT and CDR2 SNEGSKA (reference sequence). The CDR3 sequence: CSATPGLAGGTYEQYF. DNA of the CDR3: TGCAGTGCTACTCCGGGACTGGCGGGAGGAACCTACGAGCAGTACTTC.

The chain joins TRBV3-1 to TRBJ1-1, with D unclear. Germline CDR1 and CDR2: LGHDT and YNNKEL (reference sequence). Trimming pared 2 bases from V and 1 base from J, leaving 8 bases between. The CDR3 sequence is 14 residues long. This CDR3 reads CASSQLLGNTEAFF. The DNA for the CDR3 is TGTGCCAGCAGCCAACTCCTAGGGAACACTGAAGCTTTCTTT.

This clonotype was counted between two and nine times. This rearrangement joins TRBV12-3 or TRBV12-4 to TRBJ2-2; D remains unclear. CDR3 size: 14 residues. The V gene lost 0 bases and the J gene lost 6 bases, with 8 bases spanning the gap. CDR3 nucleotides: TGTGCCAGCAGTTTAGCGGGAAAGGCCGGGGAGCTGTTTTTT. This codes for CASSLAGKAGELFF.

This clonotype occurred once. Relative to the germline gene, one junction end is altered; a read error may explain this. This chain connects TRBV5-1 to TRBJ2-5, with D perhaps being TRBD1 or TRBD2 (6 bases each). CDR3 length: 13 residues. The germline V gene encodes CDR1 SGHRS and CDR2 YFSETQ. The CDR3 region has the DNA TGCGCCGGCAGCACAGGGACCGGGGAGGCCCAGTACTTC. Its protein is CAGSTGTGEAQYF.

This rearrangement joins TRBV27 to TRBJ2-7; 7 bases are shared with TRBD2. Per germline, CDR1 MNHEY and CDR2 SMNVEV (reference sequence). V trimming: 5 bases; J trimming: 3 bases; junction bases outside the gene matches: 4. The CDR3 contains 13 residues. The CDR3 bases are TGTGCCAGCAGTCGCGGGAGCGGCTACGAGCAGTACTTC. This gives the protein CASSRGSGYEQYF.

The chain links TRBV2 to TRBJ2-7; 8 bases fit TRBD1. This CDR3 contains 12 residues. CDR1 SNHLY and CDR2 FYNNEI come from the germline V gene. V lost 6 bases and J lost 7; bases outside the gene matches: 5. The CDR3 DNA follows: TGTGCCAGCAGGGGACAGGTGAGAGAGCAGTACTTC. Encoded protein: CASRGQVREQYF.

This clonotype has at least ten counts. This chain connects TRBV7-9 to TRBJ2-3, with D possibly matching TRBD2 (6 bases). Trimming pared 1 base from V and 4 bases from J, leaving 15 bases between. Germline values: CDR1 SEHNR, CDR2 FQNEAQ (reference sequence). The CDR3 covers 16 residues. CDR3 residues: CASSLVIAGPADTQYF. CDR3 DNA: TGTGCCAGCAGCTTAGTTATTGCGGGGCCCGCAGATACGCAGTATTTT.

For this clonotype: A much more abundant neighbour one base away suggests this may be a read error. The chain employs TRBV7-2 and TRBJ2-5, with 11 bases fitting TRBD1. The germline V gene encodes CDR1 SGHTA and CDR2 FQGNSA. CDR3 length: 14 residues. The CDR3 DNA sequence: TGTGCCAGCAGCTCGGACAGGGGGCAAGAGACCCAGCACTTC. This sequence encodes CASSSDRGQETQHF.

The chain carries TRBV4-2 and TRBJ2-3, with 10 bases fitting TRBD2. Germline assignment: CDR1 LGHNA and CDR2 YNFKEQ. The CDR3 has 17 residues. V shed 1 base, J shed 0 bases, and the junction held 4 bases outside the gene matches. The CDR3 loop is CASSQGLAGPSTDTQYF. DNA of the CDR3: TGTGCCAGCAGCCAAGGACTAGCGGGCCCCAGCACAGATACGCAGTATTTT.

The chain combines TRBV5-1 with TRBJ2-2; D not certain. The V gene lost 2 bases and the J gene lost 1 base, with 6 bases spanning the gap. Germline values: CDR1 SGHRS, CDR2 YFSETQ. The CDR3 spans 14 residues. The CDR3: CASSLTKNTGELFF. As DNA, the CDR3 is TGCGCCAGCAGCTTAACCAAGAACACCGGGGAGCTGTTTTTT. Full variable domain (missing parts from reference TRBV5-1 and TRBJ2-2): KAGVTQTPRYLIKTRGQQVTLSCSPISGHRSVSWYQQTPGQGLQFLFEYFSETQRNKGNFPGRFSGRQFSNSRSEMNVSTLELGDSALYLCASSLTKNTGELFFGEGSRLTVL.

This clonotype appeared many times. Its ends do not fully match the called genes, so a read error is possible. The V gene is TRBV7-7, the J gene TRBJ2-7; unclear D gene. The germline V gene has CDR1 SSHAT and CDR2 FNYEAQ (reference sequence). The CDR3 contains 15 residues. The CDR3 reads CASSLGGAHSYEQYF. CDR3 nucleotides: TGTGCTAGCAGCTTAGGCGGCGCCCACTCCTACGAGCAGTACTTC.

The chain employs TRBV20-1 and TRBJ2-5; 9 nucleotides match TRBD2. The end of the DNA is better explained by TRBJ2-7, so the J call may be wrong. Per the germline V gene, CDR1 is DFQATT and CDR2 is SNEGSKA (reference sequence). The CDR3 consists of 14 residues. CDR3 sequence reads: CSASRSSGKSEQYF. In DNA, the CDR3 is TGCAGTGCTAGTAGGTCTAGCGGGAAATCCGAGCAGTACTTC.

For the CDR3, the DNA is TGTGCCAGCAGCCCGGGGCGTACACAAGAGACCCAGTACTTC. It yields the protein CASSPGRTQETQYF. This chain links TRBV7-9 with TRBJ2-5, with D possibly being TRBD1 or TRBD2 (5 bases each). The V gene's germline CDR1 is SEHNR and CDR2 FQNEAQ (reference sequence). This CDR3 is 14 amino acids long. The V end was cut by 5 bases, the J end by 2 bases, with 12 bases between.

Details on this clonotype: Germline and junction disagree at one end, which may indicate a read error. This chain links TRBV7-2 with TRBJ1-4; 7 bases agree with TRBD1. The CDR3 runs to 15 residues. Germline CDR1 and CDR2: SGHTA and FQGNSA. CDR3 in amino acids: CAGSLGQATNEKLFF. For the CDR3, the DNA is TGTGCCGGCAGCTTAGGACAGGCAACTAATGAAAAACTGTTTTTT. Drawing the rest from reference TRBV7-2 and TRBJ1-4, the complete variable domain is GAGVSQSPSNKVTEKGKDVELRCDPISGHTALYWYRQSLGQGLEFLIYFQGNSAPDKSGLPSDRFSAERTGGSVSTLTIQRTQQEDSAVYLCAGSLGQATNEKLFFGSGTQLSVL.